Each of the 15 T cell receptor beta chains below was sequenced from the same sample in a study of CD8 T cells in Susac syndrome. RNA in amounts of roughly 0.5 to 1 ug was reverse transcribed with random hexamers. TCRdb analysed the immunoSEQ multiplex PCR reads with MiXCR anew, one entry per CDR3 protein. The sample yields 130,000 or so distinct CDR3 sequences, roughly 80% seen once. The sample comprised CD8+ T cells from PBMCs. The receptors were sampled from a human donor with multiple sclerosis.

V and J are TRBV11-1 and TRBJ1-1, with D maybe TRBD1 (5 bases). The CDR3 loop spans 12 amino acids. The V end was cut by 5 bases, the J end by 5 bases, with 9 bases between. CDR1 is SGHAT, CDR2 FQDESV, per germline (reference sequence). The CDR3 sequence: CASSVTATEAFF. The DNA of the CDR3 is TGTGCCAGCAGCGTGACAGCGACTGAAGCTTTCTTT.

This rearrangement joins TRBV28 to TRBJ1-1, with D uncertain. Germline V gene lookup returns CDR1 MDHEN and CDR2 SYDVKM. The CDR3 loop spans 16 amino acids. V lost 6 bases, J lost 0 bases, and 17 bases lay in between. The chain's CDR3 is CASSPLLWQMNTEAFF. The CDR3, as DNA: TGTGCCAGCAGCCCACTACTATGGCAAATGAACACTGAAGCTTTCTTT.

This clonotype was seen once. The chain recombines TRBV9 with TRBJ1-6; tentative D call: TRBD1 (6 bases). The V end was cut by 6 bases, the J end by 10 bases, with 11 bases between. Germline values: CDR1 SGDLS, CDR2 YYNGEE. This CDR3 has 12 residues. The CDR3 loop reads CASNQGSSPLHF. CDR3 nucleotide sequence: TGTGCCAGCAATCAGGGGAGCTCACCCCTCCACTTT.

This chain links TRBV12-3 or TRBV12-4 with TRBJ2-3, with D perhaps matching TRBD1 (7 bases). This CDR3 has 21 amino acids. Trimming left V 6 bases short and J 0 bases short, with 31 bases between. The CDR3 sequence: CASSVEWGGTALSASTDTQYF. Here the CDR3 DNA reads TGTGCCAGCAGCGTAGAGTGGGGCGGGACAGCTTTATCTGCTAGCACAGATACGCAGTATTTT.

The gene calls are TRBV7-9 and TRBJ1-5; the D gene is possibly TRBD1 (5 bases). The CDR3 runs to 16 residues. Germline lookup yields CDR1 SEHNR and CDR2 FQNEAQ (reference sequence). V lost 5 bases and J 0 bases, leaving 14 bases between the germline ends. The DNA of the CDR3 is TGTGCCAGCAGCCCCCACGGGGGATCTAGCAATCAGCCCCAGCATTTT. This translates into CASSPHGGSSNQPQHF.

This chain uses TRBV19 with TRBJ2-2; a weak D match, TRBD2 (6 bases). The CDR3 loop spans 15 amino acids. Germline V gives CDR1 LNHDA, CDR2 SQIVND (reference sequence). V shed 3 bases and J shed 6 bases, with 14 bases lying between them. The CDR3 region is CASSINRAGSGELFF. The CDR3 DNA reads TGTGCCAGTAGTATCAACCGGGCGGGGTCCGGGGAGCTGTTTTTT.

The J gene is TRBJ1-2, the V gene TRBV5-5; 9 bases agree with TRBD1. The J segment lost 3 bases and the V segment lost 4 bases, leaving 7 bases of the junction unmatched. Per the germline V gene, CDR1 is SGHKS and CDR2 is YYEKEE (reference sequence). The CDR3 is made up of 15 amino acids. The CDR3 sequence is CASSGGQGFYYGYTF. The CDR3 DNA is TGTGCCAGCAGCGGGGGACAGGGTTTTTACTATGGCTACACCTTC. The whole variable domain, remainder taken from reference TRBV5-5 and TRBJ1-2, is DAGVTQSPTHLIKTRGQQVTLRCSPISGHKSVSWYQQVLGQGPQFIFQYYEKEERGRGNFPDRFSARQFPNYSSELNVNALLLGDSALYLCASSGGQGFYYGYTFGSGTRLTVV.

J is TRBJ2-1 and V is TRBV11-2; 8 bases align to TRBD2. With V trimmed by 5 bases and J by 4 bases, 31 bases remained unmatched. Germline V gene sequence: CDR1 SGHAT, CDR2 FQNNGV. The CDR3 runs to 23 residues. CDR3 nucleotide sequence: TGTGCCAGCAGCCCGGGACTAGAGTACCATGGGATGCGGGGACTAAAACAATACAATGAGCAGTTCTTC. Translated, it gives CASSPGLEYHGMRGLKQYNEQFF.

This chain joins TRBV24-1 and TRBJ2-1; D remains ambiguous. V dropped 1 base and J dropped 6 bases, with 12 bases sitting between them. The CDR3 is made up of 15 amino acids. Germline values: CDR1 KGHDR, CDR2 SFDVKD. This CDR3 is CATSDFSSTPNEQFF. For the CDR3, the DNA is TGTGCCACCAGTGATTTTAGTTCGACCCCCAATGAGCAGTTCTTC.

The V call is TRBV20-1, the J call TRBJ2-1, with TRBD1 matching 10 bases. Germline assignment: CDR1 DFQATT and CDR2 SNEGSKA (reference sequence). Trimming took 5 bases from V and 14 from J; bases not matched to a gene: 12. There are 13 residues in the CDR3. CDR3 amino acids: CSAGDPDRGREFF. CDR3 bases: TGCAGTGCTGGGGACCCGGACAGGGGGAGGGAGTTCTTC.

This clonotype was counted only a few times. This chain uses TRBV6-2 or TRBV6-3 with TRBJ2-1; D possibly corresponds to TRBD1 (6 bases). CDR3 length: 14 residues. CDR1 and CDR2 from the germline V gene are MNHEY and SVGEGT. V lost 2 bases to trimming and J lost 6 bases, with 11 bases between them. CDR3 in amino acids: CASSYLGQINEQFF. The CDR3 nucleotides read TGTGCCAGCAGTTACCTCGGACAGATCAATGAGCAGTTCTTC.

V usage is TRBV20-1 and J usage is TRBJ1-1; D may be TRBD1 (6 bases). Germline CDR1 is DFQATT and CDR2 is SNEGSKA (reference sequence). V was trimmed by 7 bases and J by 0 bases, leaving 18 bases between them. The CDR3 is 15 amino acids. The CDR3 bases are TGCAGTGTCAGGGGCCAGGCTCTTATGAACACTGAAGCTTTCTTT. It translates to CSVRGQALMNTEAFF.

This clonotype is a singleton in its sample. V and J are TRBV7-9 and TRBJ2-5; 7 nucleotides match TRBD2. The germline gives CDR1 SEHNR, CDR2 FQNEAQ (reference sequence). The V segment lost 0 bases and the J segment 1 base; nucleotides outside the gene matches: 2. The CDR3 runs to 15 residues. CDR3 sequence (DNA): TGTGCCAGCAGCTTAGCGGGGACTACCCAAGAGACCCAGTACTTC. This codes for CASSLAGTTQETQYF.

CDR3 nucleotide sequence: TGTGCCAGCAGCTTGGGGGTTGTCCCACTGGATGGCTACACCTTC. It yields the protein CASSLGVVPLDGYTF. The chain links TRBV5-6 to TRBJ1-2; D is unresolved. Germline loops: CDR1 SGHDT, CDR2 YYEEEE. CDR3 length: 15 amino acids. V was trimmed by 0 bases and J by 6 bases, leaving 15 bases between them.

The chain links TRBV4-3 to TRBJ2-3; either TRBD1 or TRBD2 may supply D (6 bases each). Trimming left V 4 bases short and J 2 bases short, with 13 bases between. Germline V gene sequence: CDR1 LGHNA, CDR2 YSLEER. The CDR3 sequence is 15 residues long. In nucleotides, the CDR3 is TGCGCCAGCAGCCTGTCTCGGGGGCTCACAGATACGCAGTATTTT. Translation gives CASSLSRGLTDTQYF.